The 2 T cell receptor beta chains reported below all come from one sample, sequenced in a study of cytomegalovirus exposure and HLA in healthy donors. PCR amplification relied on 60 Vbeta primers (plus 13 Jbeta primers). Only in-frame clones appear in the TCRdb table, and some are missing; sequencing was by immunoSEQ multiplex PCR. The table shows about 200,000 clones, with roughly 80% occurring only once. The source material was PBMCs. The receptors come from a man in his forties in good health and CMV-seronegative.

This chain links TRBV6-5 with TRBJ2-7; the match to TRBD1 covers 8 bases. This CDR3 spans 13 amino acids. Germline-derived CDR1 and CDR2 are MNHEY and SVGAGI. Trimming at V came to 5 bases and at J to 5 bases, leaving 5 bases not matched to a gene. CDR3 protein: CASSQTGGDEQYF. Written as DNA, the CDR3 is TGTGCCAGCAGTCAAACAGGGGGAGACGAGCAGTACTTC.

This chain links TRBV11-3 with TRBJ2-7; TRBD1 matches 12 bases. This CDR3 has 14 residues. Germline V gene sequence: CDR1 SGHNT, CDR2 YENEEA. After removal of 5 bases from V and 5 bases from J, the junction contained 4 bases not matched to a gene. CDR3 amino acids: CASSPGTGGDEQYF. In DNA form, the CDR3 reads TGTGCCAGCAGCCCAGGGACAGGGGGCGACGAGCAGTACTTC.